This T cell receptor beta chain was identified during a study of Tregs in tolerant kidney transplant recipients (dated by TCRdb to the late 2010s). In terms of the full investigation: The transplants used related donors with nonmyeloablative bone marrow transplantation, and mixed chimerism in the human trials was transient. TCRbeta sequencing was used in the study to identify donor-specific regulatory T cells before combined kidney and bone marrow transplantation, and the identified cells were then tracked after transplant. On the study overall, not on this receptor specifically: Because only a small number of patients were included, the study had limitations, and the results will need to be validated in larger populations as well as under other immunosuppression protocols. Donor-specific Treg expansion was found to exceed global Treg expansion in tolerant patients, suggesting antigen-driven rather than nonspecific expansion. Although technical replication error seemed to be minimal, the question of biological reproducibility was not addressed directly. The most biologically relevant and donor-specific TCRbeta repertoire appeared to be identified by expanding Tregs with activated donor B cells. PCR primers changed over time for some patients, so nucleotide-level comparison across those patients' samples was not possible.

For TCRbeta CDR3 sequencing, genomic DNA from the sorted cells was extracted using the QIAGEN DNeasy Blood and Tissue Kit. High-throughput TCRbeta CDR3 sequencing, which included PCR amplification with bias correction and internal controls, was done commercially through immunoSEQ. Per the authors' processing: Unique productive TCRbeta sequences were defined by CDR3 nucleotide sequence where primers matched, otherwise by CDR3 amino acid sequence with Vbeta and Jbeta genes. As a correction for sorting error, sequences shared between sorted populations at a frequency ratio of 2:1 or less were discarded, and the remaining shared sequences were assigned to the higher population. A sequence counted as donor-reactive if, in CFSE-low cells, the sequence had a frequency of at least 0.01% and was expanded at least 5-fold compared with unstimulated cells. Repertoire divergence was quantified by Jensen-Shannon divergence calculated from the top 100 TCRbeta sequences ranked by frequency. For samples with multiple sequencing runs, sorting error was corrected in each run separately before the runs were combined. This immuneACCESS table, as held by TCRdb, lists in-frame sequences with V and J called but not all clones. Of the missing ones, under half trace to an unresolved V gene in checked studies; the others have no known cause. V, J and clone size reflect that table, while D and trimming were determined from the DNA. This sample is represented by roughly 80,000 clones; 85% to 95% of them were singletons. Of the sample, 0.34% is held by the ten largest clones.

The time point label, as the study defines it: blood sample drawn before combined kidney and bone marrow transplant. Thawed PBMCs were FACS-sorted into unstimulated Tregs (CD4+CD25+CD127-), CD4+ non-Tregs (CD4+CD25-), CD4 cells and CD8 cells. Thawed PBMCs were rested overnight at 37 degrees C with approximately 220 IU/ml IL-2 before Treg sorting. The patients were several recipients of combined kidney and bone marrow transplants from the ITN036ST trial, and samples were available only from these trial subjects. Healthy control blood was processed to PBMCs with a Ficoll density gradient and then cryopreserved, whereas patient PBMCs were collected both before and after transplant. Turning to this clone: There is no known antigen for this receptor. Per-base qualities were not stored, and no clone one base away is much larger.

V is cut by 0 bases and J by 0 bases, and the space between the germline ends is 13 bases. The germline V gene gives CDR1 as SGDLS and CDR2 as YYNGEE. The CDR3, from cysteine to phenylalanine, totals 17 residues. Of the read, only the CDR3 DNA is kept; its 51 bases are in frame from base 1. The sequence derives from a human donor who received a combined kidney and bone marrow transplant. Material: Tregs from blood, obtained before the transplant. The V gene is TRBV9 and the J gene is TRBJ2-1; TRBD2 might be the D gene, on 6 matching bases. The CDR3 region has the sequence CASSVGWGTPSYNEQFF. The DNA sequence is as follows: TGTGCCAGCAGCGTAGGGTGGGGGACTCCCTCCTACAATGAGCAGTTCTTC.